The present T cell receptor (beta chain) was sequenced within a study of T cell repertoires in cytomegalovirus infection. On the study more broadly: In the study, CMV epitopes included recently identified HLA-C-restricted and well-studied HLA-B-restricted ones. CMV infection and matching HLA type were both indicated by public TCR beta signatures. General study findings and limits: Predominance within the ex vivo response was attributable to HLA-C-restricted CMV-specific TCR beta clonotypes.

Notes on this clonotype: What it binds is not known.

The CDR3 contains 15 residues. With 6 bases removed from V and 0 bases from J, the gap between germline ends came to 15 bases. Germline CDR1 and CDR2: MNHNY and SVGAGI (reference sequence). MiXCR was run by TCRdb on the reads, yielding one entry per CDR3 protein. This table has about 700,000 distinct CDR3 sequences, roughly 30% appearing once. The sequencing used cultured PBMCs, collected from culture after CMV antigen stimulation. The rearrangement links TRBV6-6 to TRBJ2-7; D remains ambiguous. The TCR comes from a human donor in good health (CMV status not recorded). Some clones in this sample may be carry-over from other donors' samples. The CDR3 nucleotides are TGTGCCAGCAGCGACCCGGGCCTCCGCTCCTACGAGCAGTACTTC. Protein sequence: CASSDPGLRSYEQYF.